One and the same sample provided the 5 T cell receptor beta chains below, sequenced in a study of T cell responses to AZD1222 COVID-19 vaccine. Repertoires were generated with immunoSEQ multiplex PCR, while TCRdb's copy carries only in-frame clones and drops some. Here the sample spans around 170,000 clones, about 93% being singletons. Sequencing used peripheral blood, obtained 28 days after the second AZD1222 dose. The source is an adult who received the AZD1222 COVID-19 vaccine.

The chain joins TRBV6-1 to TRBJ2-2, with a weak D call TRBD1 (6 bases). The V gene lost 3 bases and the J gene lost 6 bases, with 14 bases spanning the gap. The CDR3 is 15 amino acids. Germline assignment: CDR1 MNHNS and CDR2 SASEGT. CDR3 amino acids: CASSEDSRRAGELFF. The CDR3 DNA is TGTGCCAGCAGTGAGGACAGCAGACGGGCCGGGGAGCTGTTTTTT.

The chain uses TRBV6-5 and TRBJ2-1; possibly TRBD2 for D (7 bases). Trimming cost V 4 bases and J 1 base, with 11 bases left between them. Germline CDR1 is MNHEY and CDR2 is SVGAGI. This CDR3 contains 15 residues. The CDR3 DNA reads as TGTGCCAGCAGTTGGGGGGGGCAGTCCTACAATGAGCAGTTCTTC. Encoded protein: CASSWGGQSYNEQFF.

This clone was seen a handful of times. The rearrangement links TRBV6-2 or TRBV6-3 to TRBJ2-1; 8 bases agree with TRBD2. The germline V gene has CDR1 MNHEY and CDR2 SVGEGT. The CDR3 runs 16 residues. V shed 5 bases and J 4 bases; nucleotides not matched to a gene: 10. CDR3 coding DNA: TGTGCCAGCAGTGGCGGGGGGAGATTCCGATACAATGAGCAGTTCTTC. It codes for CASSGGGRFRYNEQFF.

This rearrangement joins TRBV5-1 to TRBJ2-3, with D tentatively TRBD1 (6 bases). CDR1 and CDR2 (germline): SGHRS, YFSETQ. The germline V and J ends were trimmed by 0 bases and 2 bases, with 7 bases remaining between them. The CDR3 covers 14 residues. The CDR3 loop reads CASSLEGDTDTQYF. The CDR3, as DNA: TGCGCCAGCAGCTTGGAGGGGGACACAGATACGCAGTATTTT.

V and J are TRBV5-8 and TRBJ1-2; D not resolved. The CDR3 runs to 11 residues. CDR1 and CDR2 from the germline V gene are SGHTS and YDEGEE. V was trimmed by 0 bases and J by 10 bases, leaving 7 bases between them. The CDR3 reads CASSLGLVYTF. In DNA, the CDR3 is TGTGCCAGCAGCTTGGGGTTGGTCTACACCTTC.